This is a list of T cell receptor beta chains from one sample in a study of T cell responses to AZD1222 COVID-19 vaccine. Assay used: immunoSEQ multiplex PCR; TCRdb lists only in-frame clones, some missing. The top ten clones hold around 5% of a sample with more than 85,000 clones, 82% of them seen once. The input for sequencing was peripheral blood, taken on day 0 of AZD1222 vaccination. Every receptor here comes from an adult in good health. Each CDR3 is given with its conserved first and last residue.

v_gene: TRBV7-2; j_gene: TRBJ1-2; CDR3aa: CASSLVGGLYGYTF
v_gene: TRBV10-2; j_gene: TRBJ2-5; CDR3aa: CASSLDRGLQETQYF
v_gene: TRBV12-5; j_gene: TRBJ2-7; CDR3aa: CASGLPRTGGVYLYEQYF
v_gene: TRBV19; j_gene: TRBJ2-6; CDR3aa: CATRPSGGASSGANVLTF
v_gene: TRBV5-1; j_gene: TRBJ2-3; CDR3aa: CASSLAGVTDTQYF
v_gene: TRBV15; j_gene: TRBJ1-2; CDR3aa: CATSRGGGGARSLNYGYTF
v_gene: TRBV19; j_gene: TRBJ1-2; CDR3aa: CASSIGVTGYTF
v_gene: TRBV7-2; j_gene: TRBJ2-3; CDR3aa: CASSVIGGAVTDTQYF
v_gene: TRBV10-3; j_gene: TRBJ2-3; CDR3aa: CAISLLATDTQYF
v_gene: TRBV7-9; j_gene: TRBJ1-5; CDR3aa: CASSLLAQPQHF
v_gene: TRBV7-9; j_gene: TRBJ1-2; CDR3aa: CASSQQGSYGYTF
v_gene: TRBV7-9; j_gene: TRBJ1-4; CDR3aa: CARELNEKLFF
v_gene: TRBV5-1; j_gene: TRBJ2-3; CDR3aa: CASSPEGSTDTQYF
v_gene: TRBV2; j_gene: TRBJ1-5; CDR3aa: CASSGTVSNQPQHF
v_gene: TRBV29-1; j_gene: TRBJ2-3; CDR3aa: CSVDRSSTDTQYF
v_gene: TRBV5-4; j_gene: TRBJ1-6; CDR3aa: CASSRDNNSPLHF
v_gene: TRBV18; j_gene: TRBJ1-1; CDR3aa: CASSPRGIEEAFF
v_gene: TRBV20-1; j_gene: TRBJ1-2; CDR3aa: CSASEGWGAGGYTF
v_gene: TRBV5-1; j_gene: TRBJ2-1; CDR3aa: CASSPMRGHSYNEQFF
v_gene: TRBV5-1; j_gene: TRBJ1-2; CDR3aa: CASSSGQGTDGYTF
v_gene: TRBV29-1; j_gene: TRBJ1-2; CDR3aa: CSVVQGLSGYTF
v_gene: TRBV29-1; j_gene: TRBJ2-1; CDR3aa: CSVTSYNEQFF
v_gene: TRBV7-3; j_gene: TRBJ2-2; CDR3aa: CASSLGGLTGELFF
v_gene: TRBV19; j_gene: TRBJ2-3; CDR3aa: CASSGLTSVSWADTQYF
v_gene: TRBV10-3; j_gene: TRBJ1-4; CDR3aa: CAISERGTTNEKLFF
v_gene: TRBV12-3/TRBV12-4; j_gene: TRBJ1-2; CDR3aa: CASSLTGNYGYTF
v_gene: TRBV6-5; j_gene: TRBJ1-5; CDR3aa: CASRKTGRNQPQHF
v_gene: TRBV5-4; j_gene: TRBJ1-4; CDR3aa: CASSGEGQDEKLFF
v_gene: TRBV7-2; j_gene: TRBJ1-5; CDR3aa: CASSRDRGNQPQHF
v_gene: TRBV5-6; j_gene: TRBJ2-5; CDR3aa: CASSPWGGETQYF
v_gene: TRBV30; j_gene: TRBJ2-2; CDR3aa: CAWQGFSGELFF
v_gene: TRBV18; j_gene: TRBJ2-1; CDR3aa: CASSPPNAGAVYNEQFF
v_gene: TRBV29-1; j_gene: TRBJ1-1; CDR3aa: CSVKAGSTEAFF
v_gene: TRBV9; j_gene: TRBJ1-1; CDR3aa: CASSVQGMTEAFF
v_gene: TRBV7-2; j_gene: TRBJ1-3; CDR3aa: CASSLSQGASGNTIYF
v_gene: TRBV11-3; j_gene: TRBJ2-5; CDR3aa: CASSLVNGETQYF
v_gene: TRBV4-3; j_gene: TRBJ1-2; CDR3aa: CASSQAPLRDRDGYTF
v_gene: TRBV6-2/TRBV6-3; j_gene: TRBJ2-1; CDR3aa: CASSRTSGGAITYEQFF
v_gene: TRBV7-5; j_gene: TRBJ2-7; CDR3aa: CARSFLDLYEQYF
v_gene: TRBV2; j_gene: TRBJ2-2; CDR3aa: CASTTRGNTGELFF
v_gene: TRBV5-1; j_gene: TRBJ1-1; CDR3aa: CASSLRGSRNTEAFF
v_gene: TRBV7-9; j_gene: TRBJ2-2; CDR3aa: CASSLDRGGRLRGSGELFF
v_gene: TRBV6-5; j_gene: TRBJ1-6; CDR3aa: CASRRPGQGFPLHF
v_gene: TRBV6-4; j_gene: TRBJ1-6; CDR3aa: CASILPSPGGCSPLHF
v_gene: TRBV3-1/TRBV3-2; j_gene: TRBJ1-2; CDR3aa: CASSQVRREGRYTF
v_gene: TRBV21-1; j_gene: TRBJ2-1; CDR3aa: CASSSRGIAPPREREFF
v_gene: TRBV7-2; j_gene: TRBJ2-7; CDR3aa: CASSPDRGVRIYEQYF
v_gene: TRBV19; j_gene: TRBJ2-3; CDR3aa: CASSTGTSGTDTQYF